A selection of T cell receptor beta chains follows, all from one sample in a study of regulatory T cells in long-lasting Graves disease. A single record per CDR3 protein comes from TCRdb applying MiXCR to the multiplex PCR reads. In the table there are hundreds of thousands of distinct CDR3 sequences, 13% of which are singletons. The sample was also linked to a second study, of T cells in Graves' hyperthyroidism and ophthalmopathy.

The sample here was peripheral blood mononuclear cells (PBMCs), taken at new diagnosis, from a patient treated with antithyroid drugs. These receptors all stem from a man aged 25-45 years with Graves disease. Each CDR3 is given without its conserved first and last residue. Part of the rows lack a size; the others show once, few, many or a class for expanded clones.

v_call	j_call	clone_size	cdr3_aa
TRBV25-1	TRBJ2-2	.	TSSEGGRTLFRELF
TRBV15	TRBJ2-6	.	ATSRGQGLGANVLT
TRBV19	TRBJ2-7	.	ATSPLAGGPYEQY
TRBV19	TRBJ1-4	many	ASSPISGTAEKLF
TRBV12-3/TRBV12-4	TRBJ1-6	.	ASRPREGFDNSPLH
TRBV25-1	TRBJ1-2	few	ASSVGGFGYT
TRBV5-5	TRBJ1-1	few	ASSRTYEAF
TRBV20-1	TRBJ2-7	many	SGVAEYEQY
TRBV3-1	TRBJ2-5	many	ASSQGHGETQY
TRBV9	TRBJ1-5	.	ASSVDGGPNQPQH
TRBV25-1	TRBJ1-1	many	ASSEYRVSGEAF
TRBV9	TRBJ2-2	.	ASRLPGHPANTGELF
TRBV7-6	TRBJ2-3	many	ASSLEGLASTDTQY
TRBV29-1	TRBJ2-7	many	SPEGSYEQY
TRBV6-2/TRBV6-3	TRBJ1-5	many	ASSRNQGSPNQPQH
TRBV7-6	TRBJ2-5	few	ASSLRTLLAGGRGETQY
TRBV9	TRBJ1-1	many	ASSARGANTEAF
TRBV7-8	TRBJ2-3	many	ASSLLRIGRNDNRLNTQY
TRBV6-5	TRBJ1-2	many	ASSSSWGYT
TRBV2	TRBJ1-1	many	ASSGGKGTEAF
TRBV5-1	TRBJ2-7	.	ASSETGVAYEQY
TRBV12-3/TRBV12-4	TRBJ2-3	many	ASSLSPGAGGHTDTQY
TRBV2	TRBJ2-3	.	ASSEFTTSTDTQY
TRBV13	TRBJ1-1	many	ASSLLLGSNTEAF
TRBV10-1	TRBJ2-5	.	ASSEDRVQETQY
TRBV20-1	TRBJ1-4	.	SAATGRPATNEKLF
TRBV29-1	TRBJ2-1	.	SEVTSGRVQL
TRBV20-1	TRBJ2-7	many	SAGTAYEQY
TRBV7-9	TRBJ2-2	.	ASSLDPALGELF
TRBV10-3	TRBJ1-2	many	ALREIDGYT
TRBV18	TRBJ2-3	few	ASSPLTRLGTDTQY
TRBV5-1	TRBJ2-3	few	ASSLEGARADTQY
TRBV3-1	TRBJ2-7	few	ASSQGYRYEQY
TRBV6-2/TRBV6-3	TRBJ1-1	many	ASSSPSDREAF
TRBV7-3	TRBJ2-5	many	ASSPRGGVRETQY
TRBV6-2/TRBV6-3	TRBJ1-3	.	ASSYSGGQARSRSGNTIY
TRBV10-2	TRBJ1-4	many	ASSVSRGEKLF
TRBV11-3	TRBJ2-3	.	ASSWGSATDTQY
TRBV7-6	TRBJ1-1	few	ASSLGEDSKAF
TRBV6-5	TRBJ2-4	few	ASSYLSGTKNIQY
TRBV2	TRBJ2-2	.	ASSLPLLALANTGELF
TRBV2	TRBJ1-2	many	ASSEAYSPSYGYT
TRBV30	TRBJ2-3	.	AWTRGQGVGTDTQY
TRBV2	TRBJ2-2	many	ASSEARLAGGTGELF
TRBV6-2/TRBV6-3	TRBJ1-2	many	ASSYIQGGHGYT
TRBV20-1	TRBJ1-1	many	SARVTGLWGRRDTEAF
TRBV3-1	TRBJ2-7	many	ASSRQAGVTYEQY
TRBV10-3	TRBJ1-2	many	AISVEDRAGYGYT
TRBV7-9	TRBJ1-6	many	ASSLVSGLSYNSPLH
TRBV27	TRBJ2-3	.	ASSLSKGTGAA
TRBV12-3/TRBV12-4	TRBJ2-2	.	ASSPSGPTTGELF